The 5 T cell receptor beta chains reported below all come from one sample, sequenced in a study of blood T cell repertoires in COVID-19. The repertoire was sequenced with immunoSEQ multiplex PCR; TCRdb's copy has only in-frame clones and lacks some. The sample shows 250,000 to 300,000 clones, approximately 86% of them seen only once. Sequencing was done on a sample of peripheral blood. These receptors were collected from a woman aged 65 to 85 with COVID-19, enrolled during active disease.

This chain links TRBV9 with TRBJ1-2, with TRBD1 identical over 9 bases. The CDR3 length is 16 residues. The ends lost 0 bases at V and 6 bases at J; junction bases unmatched: 9. The germline V gene encodes CDR1 SGDLS and CDR2 YYNGEE. CDR3: CASSVVPDRGVDGYTF. CDR3 coding DNA: TGTGCCAGCAGCGTAGTACCGGACAGGGGAGTTGATGGCTACACCTTC.

This clone was counted once. The gene calls are TRBV11-2 and TRBJ2-7; 8 bases fit TRBD2. CDR1 SGHAT and CDR2 FQNNGV come from the germline V gene. The CDR3 is made up of 14 amino acids. V lost 1 base to trimming and J lost 9 bases; unmatched junction nucleotides: 8. CDR3 sequence (DNA): TGTGCCAGCAGCTTAGCGGGGGGGCCCTCCGGGCAGTACTTC. Its translation: CASSLAGGPSGQYF.

The chain uses TRBV29-1 and TRBJ1-1; D call uncertain. Trimming took 4 bases from V and 0 from J, leaving 12 bases between them. The CDR3 length is 14 residues. Germline CDR1 SQVTM, CDR2 ANQGSEA. The CDR3 nucleotides are TGCAGCGTTGTGTCCCAGACATTGAACACTGAAGCTTTCTTT. Its protein is CSVVSQTLNTEAFF.

J is TRBJ1-4 and V is TRBV4-3; 9 nucleotides line up with TRBD1. The CDR3 sequence is 15 residues long. Germline CDR1 LGHNA, CDR2 YSLEER. After removal of 4 bases from V and 5 bases from J, the junction contained 5 bases not matched to a gene. The CDR3 sequence: CASSRTGTGNEKLFF. CDR3 DNA sequence: TGCGCCAGCAGCCGTACAGGGACAGGGAATGAAAAACTGTTTTTT.

This clone was observed at least ten times. This chain joins TRBV6-6 and TRBJ1-1; 8 nucleotides line up with TRBD1. The germline V gene has CDR1 MNHNY and CDR2 SVGAGI (reference sequence). This CDR3 is 11 amino acids long. The trim removed 6 bases at V and 14 bases at J, leaving 8 bases unmatched. CDR3 bases: TGTGCCAGCAGAGAGACAGGGGACACGTTCTTT. Its protein product is CASRETGDTFF.